What follows are 17 T cell receptor beta chains derived from one specimen sequenced in a study of Ad26.COV2.S vaccination and SARS-CoV-2 variants. Sequenced by immunoSEQ multiplex PCR; TCRdb stores in-frame clones only, minus some. The repertoire includes hundreds of thousands of clones, approximately 92% of them detected once, and over 9% sits in the top ten. Treatment meaning: around 19 received Ad26.COV2.S at low or high dose, single or two shots; about 5 received placebo; per-sample allocation not given. The study sampled participants on day 63 after the first vaccine or placebo injection. Sequenced material: peripheral blood, taken in a trial of Ad26.COV2.S vaccine versus placebo. Every receptor here comes from a person aged 18 to 65 who received the Ad26.COV2.S COVID-19 vaccine or a placebo.

V gene TRBV9 combines with J gene TRBJ2-3; a weak D match, TRBD2 (5 bases). V was clipped by 4 bases and J by 6 bases, with 9 bases between them. CDR3 size: 12 residues. Germline values: CDR1 SGDLS, CDR2 YYNGEE. CDR3 nucleotides: TGTGCCAGCAGCATGAGGGAGGATACGCAGTATTTT. As protein: CASSMREDTQYF.

The chain has TRBV28 and TRBJ1-2, with D perhaps matching TRBD1 (5 bases). Trimming took 3 bases from V and 7 from J, leaving 9 bases between them. Germline V gene data show CDR1 as MDHEN and CDR2 as SYDVKM. The CDR3 runs 12 residues. CDR3 nucleotide sequence: TGTGCCAGCAGTTTGCAGGGACTTGGCTACACCTTC. Its protein is CASSLQGLGYTF.

The V and J genes are TRBV19 and TRBJ1-1; D may be TRBD1 (5 bases). The CDR3 is 14 amino acids. Germline lookup yields CDR1 LNHDA and CDR2 SQIVND (reference sequence). The germline V and J ends were trimmed by 4 bases and 0 bases, with 9 bases remaining between them. For the CDR3, the DNA is TGTGCCAGTAGTAGGGACGGGGTGAACACTGAAGCTTTCTTT. Protein sequence: CASSRDGVNTEAFF.

V and J are TRBV7-2 and TRBJ2-5; a possible D gene is TRBD2 (6 bases). The CDR3 extends over 15 amino acids. V was pared by 1 base and J by 5 bases, with 14 bases between. Germline V gene sequence: CDR1 SGHTA, CDR2 FQGNSA. The DNA for the CDR3 is TGTGCCAGCAGCTTAGTTGGAGGGTTGGGTGAGACCCAGTACTTC. Its protein is CASSLVGGLGETQYF.

V and J are TRBV6-6 and TRBJ2-6, with no clear D. V lost 4 bases to trimming and J lost 4 bases, with 8 bases between them. Germline CDR1 reads MNHNY; CDR2 reads SVGAGI (reference sequence). This CDR3 has 14 amino acids. The CDR3 coding sequence is TGTGCCAGCAGTTCGAAAACGGGGGCCAACGTCCTGACTTTC. As protein: CASSSKTGANVLTF.

The rearrangement links TRBV12-3 or TRBV12-4 to TRBJ2-3, with D possibly being TRBD1 or TRBD2 (5 bases each). V was trimmed by 2 bases and J by 4 bases, leaving 7 bases between them. CDR3 length equals 13 residues. For the CDR3, the DNA is TGTGCCAGCAGTTTATTGGGGGCAGATACGCAGTATTTT. Translating gives CASSLLGADTQYF.

Details on this clone: This sample includes further DNA sequences coding for the same CDR3. The V call is TRBV20-1, the J call TRBJ2-7; D ambiguous. This CDR3 comprises 11 residues. Trimming removed 7 bases from V and 0 bases from J, with 7 bases in between. Germline V gives CDR1 DFQATT, CDR2 SNEGSKA (reference sequence). This CDR3 reads CSGGVSYEQYF. CDR3 coding DNA: TGCAGTGGTGGCGTCTCCTACGAGCAGTACTTC.

This clone has a single count. This chain joins TRBV2 and TRBJ1-1; D not resolved. The germline V and J ends were trimmed by 4 bases and 5 bases, with 11 bases remaining between them. The germline CDR1 and CDR2 sequences are SNHLY and FYNNEI. This CDR3 spans 13 amino acids. The CDR3: CASSALGNTEAFF. CDR3 bases: TGTGCCAGCAGTGCCCTTGGGAATACTGAAGCTTTCTTT. Full variable domain (remainder filled in from reference TRBV2 and TRBJ1-1): EPEVTQTPSHQVTQMGQEVILRCVPISNHLYFYWYRQILGQKVEFLVSFYNNEISEKSEIFDDQFSVERPDGSNFTLKIRSTKLEDSAMYFCASSALGNTEAFFGQGTRLTVV.

The V and J genes are TRBV7-9 and TRBJ2-2; D uncertain. V was cut by 2 bases and J by 6 bases, with 13 bases left in between. Per germline, CDR1 SEHNR and CDR2 FQNEAQ (reference sequence). The CDR3 runs 15 residues. CDR3 loop: CASSLSSWTAGELFF. DNA for the CDR3: TGTGCCAGCAGCTTATCGTCTTGGACCGCCGGGGAGCTGTTTTTT.

A few counts support this clone. The chain is built from TRBV7-8 and TRBJ2-3; TRBD2 matches at 7 bases. The CDR3 sequence is 16 residues long. Germline V lookup: CDR1 SGHVS, CDR2 FQNEAQ. V gave up 1 base and J gave up 5 bases; unmatched junction bases: 9. The CDR3 spells CASSLGESSGRDTQYF. The CDR3 DNA sequence: TGTGCCAGCAGCTTAGGGGAGTCTAGCGGACGAGATACGCAGTATTTT.

The V call is TRBV10-3, the J call TRBJ1-6; a possible D gene is TRBD1 (6 bases). Germline V gene lookup returns CDR1 ENHRY and CDR2 SYGVKD. The CDR3 is 14 residues long. Trimming removed 2 bases from V and 9 bases from J, with 11 bases in between. DNA of the CDR3: TGTGCCATCAGTGAGAGGGACACTAGTTCACCCCTCCACTTT. It is translated as CAISERDTSSPLHF.

The V gene is TRBV5-5, the J gene TRBJ2-2; D might be TRBD2 (6 bases). V lost 1 base and J 5 bases, leaving 12 bases between the germline ends. CDR1 is SGHKS, CDR2 YYEKEE, per germline (reference sequence). This CDR3 contains 15 residues. The CDR3 bases are TGTGCCAGCAGCTTGCCACGGGAGAAGACCGGGGAGCTGTTTTTT. Translation gives CASSLPREKTGELFF.

The chain carries TRBV6-5 and TRBJ2-3; 15 nucleotides align to TRBD2. The CDR3 spans 16 residues. Germline trimming cut 4 bases from V and 6 bases from J; bases unmatched to any gene: 5. CDR1 is MNHEY, CDR2 SVGAGI, per germline. For the CDR3, the DNA is TGTGCCAGCAGTTCCGGGACTAGCGGGAGGACGGATACGCAGTATTTT. Its protein product is CASSSGTSGRTDTQYF.

Turning to this clone: Other DNA sequences in this specimen translate into the identical CDR3. The chain employs TRBV18 and TRBJ2-7; 10 positions agree with TRBD1. The CDR3 extends over 15 amino acids. The V segment lost 3 bases and the J segment 0 bases; nucleotides outside the gene matches: 2. In germline, CDR1 is KGHSH, CDR2 LQKENI. CDR3 sequence: CASSPGQGSSYEQYF. The CDR3 nucleotides are TGTGCCAGCTCACCGGGACAGGGGAGCTCCTACGAGCAGTACTTC.

The chain carries TRBV30 and TRBJ2-7, with TRBD2 matching over 8 bases. Germline CDR1 and CDR2: GTSNPN and SVGIG (reference sequence). CDR3 length equals 13 residues. Losses at the gene ends were 4 bases for V and 10 bases for J; bases not matched to a gene: 12. CDR3 in amino acids: CAWTYNGGVGQYF. The CDR3 DNA reads as TGTGCCTGGACCTACAACGGGGGGGTCGGACAGTACTTC.

The chain is built from TRBV5-1 and TRBJ2-7; D is perhaps TRBD2 (7 bases). V lost 0 bases and J 2 bases, leaving 12 bases between the germline ends. In germline, CDR1 is SGHRS, CDR2 YFSETQ. The CDR3 is made up of 15 amino acids. Here the CDR3 DNA reads TGCGCCAGCAGCTTGGGCCGGGGGGCCACCTACGAGCAGTACTTC. Protein product: CASSLGRGATYEQYF.

The V gene is TRBV5-5, the J gene TRBJ1-5; 7 bases are a match to TRBD1. The CDR3 spans 17 residues. CDR1 and CDR2 from the germline V gene are SGHKS and YYEKEE (reference sequence). V lost 4 bases to trimming and J lost 1 base; unmatched junction nucleotides: 11. The CDR3 is CASSPWPGTVSNQPQHF. In DNA, the CDR3 is TGTGCCAGCAGCCCATGGCCCGGGACAGTAAGCAATCAGCCCCAGCATTTT. The full variable domain, completed using reference TRBV5-5 and TRBJ1-5, is DAGVTQSPTHLIKTRGQQVTLRCSPISGHKSVSWYQQVLGQGPQFIFQYYEKEERGRGNFPDRFSARQFPNYSSELNVNALLLGDSALYLCASSPWPGTVSNQPQHFGDGTRLSIL.